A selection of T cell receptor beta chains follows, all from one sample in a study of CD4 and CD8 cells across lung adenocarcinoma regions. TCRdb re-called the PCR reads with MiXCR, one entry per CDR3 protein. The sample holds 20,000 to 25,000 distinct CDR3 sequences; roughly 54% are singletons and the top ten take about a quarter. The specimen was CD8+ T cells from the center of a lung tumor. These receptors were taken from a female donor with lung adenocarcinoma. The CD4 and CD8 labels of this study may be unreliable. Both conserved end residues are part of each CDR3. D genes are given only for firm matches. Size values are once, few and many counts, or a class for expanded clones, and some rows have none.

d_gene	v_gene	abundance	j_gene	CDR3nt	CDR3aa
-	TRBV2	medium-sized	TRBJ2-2	TGTGCCAGCAGTTTCAGGGGAGACACCGGGGAGCTGTTTTTT	CASSFRGDTGELFF
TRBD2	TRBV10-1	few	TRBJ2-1	TGCGCCAGCAGTGAAGTTGCGGGGGGGGTCGATGAGCAGTTCTTC	CASSEVAGGVDEQFF
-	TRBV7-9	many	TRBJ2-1	TGTGCCAGCAGCTCCATAGGGAATGAGCAGTTCTTC	CASSSIGNEQFF
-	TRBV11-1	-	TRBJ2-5	TGTGCCAGCAGAGAAAGAGGGGAGGCAGGAGAGACCCAGTACTTC	CASRERGEAGETQYF
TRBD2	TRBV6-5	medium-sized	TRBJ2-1	TGTGCCAGCAGCCCCAGGACTAGTGGAGTCGGAGAGCAGTTCTTC	CASSPRTSGVGEQFF
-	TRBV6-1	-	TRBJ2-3	TGTGCCACGGGGCCGTGGGCCAAAGATACTCAGTATTTT	CATGPWAKDTQYF
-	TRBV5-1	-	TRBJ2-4	TGCGGCGGCACGGGGCTGCGAGCCAAAAACACTCAGTACTTC	CGGTGLRAKNTQYF
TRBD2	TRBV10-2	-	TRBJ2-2	TGCGCCAGCAGTCACGCTTCCGTTGCGGGGGCGAACACCGGGGAGCTGTTTTTT	CASSHASVAGANTGELFF
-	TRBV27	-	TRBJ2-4	TGTGCCAGCCTGTCCGCCAAAGACATTCAGTACTTC	CASLSAKDIQYF
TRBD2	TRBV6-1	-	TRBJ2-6	TGTGCCAGCAGGCAACTAGCGGGAGGCGGAGGGGCCAACGTCCTGACTTTC	CASRQLAGGGGANVLTF